The present TCR beta chain was sequenced within a study of blood T cell repertoires in COVID-19. Study context: The United States, Italy and Spain were the sources of the acute and convalescent COVID-19 samples.

This CDR3 comprises 18 residues. Germline lookup yields CDR1 LGHDT and CDR2 YNNKEL (reference sequence). The V segment lost 4 bases and the J segment 2 bases; nucleotides outside the gene matches: 17. Using immunoSEQ multiplex PCR, the repertoire was profiled, and TCRdb retains in-frame clones only, with some absent. The sample lists more than 200,000 clones; 88% were seen once. This sequence originates from a man between 65 and 79 years old with acute or convalescent COVID-19. V is TRBV3-1 (or the pseudogene TRBV3-2) and J is TRBJ2-7, with TRBD1 matching over 7 bases. Sequenced: peripheral blood. In DNA, the CDR3 is TGTGCCAGCAGCCTACGGTCCTATATCCGACAGGGTCCCTACGAGCAGTACTTC. This gives the protein CASSLRSYIRQGPYEQYF.